What follows are 10 T cell receptor beta chains derived from one specimen sequenced in a study of T cells in localized non-small cell lung cancer. Here immunoSEQ multiplex PCR was the method, and the copy in TCRdb shows in-frame clones only, minus some. The table lists roughly 16,000 clones, around 89% of them singletons. This material consisted of peripheral blood, taken before any cancer treatment. The receptors come from a female donor over 55 with stage III squamous cell lung carcinoma.

The CDR3 nucleotides read TGTGCCAGCAGGCAGGGTAACTATGGCTACACCTTC. Translating gives CASRQGNYGYTF. The rearrangement joins TRBV6-1 to TRBJ1-2, with D perhaps TRBD1 (5 bases). Deletions cut 6 bases from V and 1 base from J, with 6 bases between. The CDR3 loop spans 12 amino acids. The germline CDR1 and CDR2 sequences are MNHNS and SASEGT.

The chain carries TRBV6-4 and TRBJ2-3; 9 nucleotides align to TRBD2. J gave up 4 bases and V 3 bases, and 8 bases lay outside the gene matches. This CDR3 contains 16 residues. Per the germline V gene, CDR1 is MRHNA and CDR2 is SNTAGT. This chain's CDR3 is CASSEISGSGSDTQYF. The CDR3 region has the DNA TGTGCCAGCAGTGAAATTAGCGGGAGTGGCTCAGATACGCAGTATTTT.

The CDR3 nucleotides are TGTGCCAGTAGTAAGTTGGGGCAGGGAAGGACTGAAGCTTTCTTT. It is translated as CASSKLGQGRTEAFF. V is TRBV19 and J is TRBJ1-1; the D gene is possibly TRBD1 (5 bases). V was shortened by 4 bases and J by 5 bases, with 17 bases between the two germline ends. The CDR3 contains 15 residues. Germline V lookup: CDR1 LNHDA, CDR2 SQIVND (reference sequence).

V usage is TRBV7-9 and J usage is TRBJ2-7; the D gene is possibly TRBD1 (6 bases). CDR1 and CDR2 (germline): SEHNR, FQNEAQ (reference sequence). This CDR3 contains 18 residues. Trimming shortened V by 5 bases and J by 0 bases, and 23 bases separated the two germline ends. The CDR3 DNA reads TGTGCCAGCAGCCGAGGGCTGAGGACAGATCGGAGCTCCTACGAGCAGTACTTC. It specifies CASSRGLRTDRSSYEQYF. Using reference TRBV7-9 and TRBJ2-7 for the parts outside the CDR3, the full variable domain is DTGVSQNPRHKITKRGQNVTFRCDPISEHNRLYWYRQTLGQGPEFLTYFQNEAQLEKSRLLSDRFSAERPKGSFSTLEIQRTEQGDSAMYLCASSRGLRTDRSSYEQYFGPGTRLTVT.

V and J are TRBV5-4 and TRBJ2-5, with 7 bases lining up with TRBD2. CDR1 SGHNT and CDR2 YYREEE come from the germline V gene (reference sequence). Trimming at V came to 4 bases and at J to 2 bases, leaving 5 bases not matched to a gene. The CDR3 contains 14 residues. The CDR3 sequence is CASSRGDGQETQYF. The CDR3 DNA reads TGTGCCAGCAGCCGGGGGGACGGACAAGAGACCCAGTACTTC.

The gene calls are TRBV5-6 and TRBJ1-1; D perhaps matches TRBD1 (5 bases). V was shortened by 0 bases and J by 6 bases, with 9 bases between the two germline ends. There are 13 residues in the CDR3. Germline lookup yields CDR1 SGHDT and CDR2 YYEEEE. DNA of the CDR3: TGTGCCAGCAGCTTGGCAGGGAGTCCTGAAGCTTTCTTT. This translates into CASSLAGSPEAFF.

The chain couples TRBV10-3 to TRBJ2-7; TRBD2 agrees at 10 bases. Germline CDR1 ENHRY, CDR2 SYGVKD. The CDR3 runs 15 residues. V was clipped by 2 bases and J by 4 bases; unmatched bases: 5. CDR3 coding DNA: TGTGCCATCAGTGAGCGGACTAGCGGCGGTTACGAGCAGTACTTC. As protein: CAISERTSGGYEQYF.

This clone has just one count. The chain links TRBV5-1 to TRBJ2-2; possibly TRBD2 for D (5 bases). The CDR3 loop spans 15 amino acids. The V gene lost 3 bases and the J gene lost 0 bases, with 9 bases spanning the gap. Germline V lookup: CDR1 SGHRS, CDR2 YFSETQ. The CDR3 here is CASSWGASNTGELFF. The CDR3 nucleotides are TGCGCCAGCAGCTGGGGAGCCTCGAACACCGGGGAGCTGTTTTTT.

The sample holds one count of this clone. The chain joins TRBV9 to TRBJ1-6, with no clear D. Germline V lookup: CDR1 SGDLS, CDR2 YYNGEE. V dropped 0 bases and J dropped 7 bases, with 11 bases sitting between them. This CDR3 region has 15 residues. This CDR3 reads CASSVENAGNSPLHF. The CDR3 DNA reads as TGTGCCAGCAGCGTAGAGAATGCGGGAAATTCACCCCTCCACTTT. Together with reference TRBV9 and TRBJ1-6, the CDR3 gives the full variable domain: DSGVTQTPKHLITATGQRVTLRCSPRSGDLSVYWYQQSLDQGLQFLIQYYNGEERAKGNILERFSAQQFPDLHSELNLSSLELGDSALYFCASSVENAGNSPLHFGNGTRLTVT.

This chain uses TRBV5-1 with TRBJ2-1; TRBD2 matches at 8 bases. CDR1 and CDR2 from the germline V gene are SGHRS and YFSETQ. The V gene end was trimmed by 0 bases and the J gene end by 2 bases; junction bases not matched to a gene: 1. The CDR3 is made up of 15 amino acids. In nucleotides, the CDR3 is TGCGCCAGCAGCTTGGACGGGGGGGCCTACAATGAGCAGTTCTTC. Translation gives CASSLDGGAYNEQFF.